The next 30 T cell receptor beta chains were all read from a single sample in a study of T-cell memory formation after mild COVID-19. Using its own MiXCR run on the 5' RACE reads, TCRdb lists one record per CDR3 protein. The table shows more than 15,000 distinct CDR3 sequences, with approximately 20% occurring only once. Sequencing was done on a sample of PBMCs or a T cell subset sorted from them (not recorded which). These receptor sequences come from a man aged 18 to 30 who had mild COVID-19 (a few samples of this study predate the infection). Cell type and time point are not known.

This clonotype was observed a handful of times. This sequence joins TRBV4-3 and TRBJ2-3; 8 bases align to TRBD1. This CDR3 has 16 residues. Germline V gene lookup returns CDR1 LGHNA and CDR2 YSLEER. The V and J ends lost 1 base and 5 bases, in that order; junction bases with no gene match: 8. CDR3 residues: CASSQVWGDRGDTQYF. The CDR3 DNA reads as TGCGCCAGCAGCCAAGTCTGGGGAGACAGGGGAGATACGCAGTATTTT.

The CDR3 region is CASSYDGGRLTSSTDTQYF. The CDR3 DNA is TGTGCCAGCAGTTACGACGGGGGGAGGCTCACGTCGAGCACAGATACGCAGTATTTT. The rearrangement links TRBV6-5 to TRBJ2-3; 7 positions agree with TRBD2. The CDR3 has 19 residues. V was clipped by 2 bases and J by 0 bases; unmatched bases: 14. Per germline, CDR1 MNHEY and CDR2 SVGAGI.

This clonotype was seen ten or more times. This chain uses TRBV7-8 with TRBJ2-1; D is perhaps TRBD1 (6 bases). Germline V gene data show CDR1 as SGHVS and CDR2 as FQNEAQ. The V and J ends lost 3 bases and 3 bases respectively, with 15 bases between them. This CDR3 contains 16 residues. CDR3 protein: CASSFAMQGFYNEQFF. The CDR3 DNA sequence: TGTGCCAGCAGCTTCGCGATGCAGGGGTTCTACAATGAGCAGTTCTTC. Full variable domain (rest looked up from reference TRBV7-8 and TRBJ2-1): GAGVSQSPRYKVAKRGQDVALRCDPISGHVSLFWYQQALGQGPEFLTYFQNEAQLDKSGLPSDRFFAERPEGSVSTLKIQRTQQEDSAVYLCASSFAMQGFYNEQFFGPGTRLTVL.

In this sample, this clonotype turned up many times. The V gene is TRBV2, the J gene TRBJ2-3, with TRBD1 matching over 7 bases. CDR1 is SNHLY, CDR2 FYNNEI, per germline. This CDR3 has 13 amino acids. Losses at the gene ends were 7 bases for V and 2 bases for J; bases not matched to a gene: 3. This CDR3 is CASMDRYTDTQYF. As DNA, the CDR3 is TGTGCCAGCATGGACAGGTACACAGATACGCAGTATTTT.

Ten or more counts support this clonotype. Here the CDR3 reads CASSQDRGQGNTGELFF. DNA for the CDR3: TGCGCCAGCAGCCAAGATCGGGGACAGGGGAACACCGGGGAGCTGTTTTTT. The chain recombines TRBV4-3 with TRBJ2-2, with TRBD1 identical over 9 bases. V gave up 0 bases and J gave up 1 base; unmatched junction bases: 3. CDR1 is LGHNA, CDR2 YSLEER, per germline. The CDR3 length is 17 residues.

In regard to this clonotype: The junction shows a germline mismatch at one end, possibly a read error. This chain links TRBV4-1 with TRBJ2-2, with 10 bases fitting TRBD1. The CDR3 totals 15 residues. The germline CDR1 and CDR2 sequences are MGHRA and YSYEKL. The CDR3: CASSRQGAKTGELFF. The DNA of the CDR3 is TGCGCCAGCAGCCGACAGGGGGCGAAGACCGGGGAGCTGTTTTTT.

This clonotype was recorded at least ten times. The rearrangement uses TRBV4-2 and TRBJ2-3; D is unclear. Germline lookup yields CDR1 LGHNA and CDR2 YNFKEQ. The V end lost 0 bases, the J end lost 2 bases, and 12 bases lay between the germline ends. The CDR3 runs to 16 residues. CDR3: CASSQDPLGLTDTQYF. For the CDR3, the DNA is TGTGCCAGCAGCCAAGACCCCCTAGGCCTCACAGATACGCAGTATTTT.

The CDR3 sequence is CASSFLDLSEQFF. The CDR3 DNA reads as TGTGCCAGCAGTTTTTTGGATTTGAGTGAGCAGTTCTTC. The chain combines TRBV12-3 or TRBV12-4 with TRBJ2-1, with D uncertain. The V end lost 3 bases, the J end lost 9 bases, and 12 bases lay between the germline ends. CDR3 length equals 13 residues.

The rearrangement links TRBV10-3 to TRBJ1-1, with 7 bases aligning to TRBD1. Per the germline V gene, CDR1 is ENHRY and CDR2 is SYGVKD. The CDR3 loop spans 14 amino acids. Trimming at V came to 5 bases and at J to 6 bases, leaving 9 bases not matched to a gene. CDR3 DNA: TGTGCCATCAGTTACGACAGGGCCCCCGCTGAAGCTTTCTTT. It encodes CAISYDRAPAEAFF.

This clonotype was recorded a few times. J is TRBJ1-2 and V is TRBV4-3; 9 nucleotides align to TRBD1. Germline CDR1 reads LGHNA; CDR2 reads YSLEER. This CDR3 has 20 amino acids. V dropped 4 bases and J dropped 2; count of bases not matched to a gene: 20. CDR3 amino acids: CASSPVTYRGQTSTNYGYTF. CDR3 coding DNA: TGCGCCAGCAGCCCTGTGACGTACAGGGGGCAAACCTCTACAAACTATGGCTACACCTTC.

This clonotype has only a few counts. This rearrangement joins TRBV5-6 to TRBJ2-5; perhaps D is TRBD1 or TRBD2 (6 bases each). Trimming shortened V by 3 bases and J by 5 bases, and 17 bases separated the two germline ends. The germline CDR1 and CDR2 sequences are SGHDT and YYEEEE. CDR3 length equals 15 residues. The CDR3 sequence: CASSSAGGGRETQYF. For the CDR3, the DNA is TGTGCCAGCAGCTCGGCCGGGGGCGGAAGGGAGACCCAGTACTTC.

In its sample, this clonotype was seen many times. The rearrangement uses TRBV10-2 and TRBJ2-1; D gene ambiguous. Trimming took off 3 bases at V and 6 bases at J, with 15 bases between the two ends. Germline CDR1 is WSHSY and CDR2 is SAAADI. This CDR3 is built from 15 residues. CDR3 bases: TGCGCCAGCAGTGACCACTCCCTGTTATCCAATGAGCAGTTCTTC. This encodes CASSDHSLLSNEQFF.

This clonotype appeared many times. This chain connects TRBV20-1 to TRBJ2-5; 9 nucleotides agree with TRBD2. Germline values: CDR1 DFQATT, CDR2 SNEGSKA (reference sequence). Trimming at V came to 0 bases and at J to 5 bases, leaving 10 bases not matched to a gene. The CDR3 covers 16 residues. In DNA form, the CDR3 reads TGCAGTGCTAGAGATAGCGGGAGCGTTCATTGGGAGACCCAGTACTTC. Its translation: CSARDSGSVHWETQYF.

V usage is TRBV11-1 and J usage is TRBJ2-7; tentative D call: TRBD2 (6 bases). The CDR3 extends over 14 amino acids. Germline V gene data show CDR1 as SGHAT and CDR2 as FQDESV (reference sequence). V shed 3 bases and J shed 4 bases, with 13 bases lying between them. CDR3: CASSFRGEWYEQYF. CDR3 nucleotides: TGTGCCAGCAGCTTCCGCGGGGAGTGGTACGAGCAGTACTTC. The full variable domain, in which reference TRBV11-1 and TRBJ2-7 provide the parts outside the CDR3, is EAEVAQSPRYKITEKSQAVAFWCDPISGHATLYWYRQILGQGPELLVQFQDESVVDDSQLPKDRFSAERLKGVDSTLKIQPAELGDSAMYLCASSFRGEWYEQYFGPGTRLTVT.

This clonotype was observed many times. The chain uses TRBV10-3 and TRBJ2-3; D is undetermined. The germline gives CDR1 ENHRY, CDR2 SYGVKD. V was shortened by 9 bases and J by 0 bases, with 13 bases between the two germline ends. The CDR3 consists of 14 residues. The DNA for the CDR3 is TGTGCCATGAGCATCTCAGGAAGCACAGATACGCAGTATTTT. Residues: CAMSISGSTDTQYF.

This clonotype was detected a few times. This chain links TRBV27 with TRBJ1-2; TRBD1 might be the D (5 bases). Trimming left V 4 bases short and J 2 bases short, with 11 bases between. CDR3 length: 14 amino acids. CDR1 is MNHEY, CDR2 SMNVEV, per germline (reference sequence). The CDR3 region has the DNA TGTGCCAGCAGTTCCCTGACAGCAAACTATGGCTACACCTTC. As protein: CASSSLTANYGYTF.

This clonotype has at least ten counts. The chain has TRBV5-1 and TRBJ1-1, with TRBD1 identical over 8 bases. The CDR3 runs to 15 residues. With 4 bases clipped from V and 4 bases from J, the junction kept 9 bases outside the gene matches. Germline CDR1 reads SGHRS; CDR2 reads YFSETQ. CDR3 sequence (DNA): TGCGCCAGCAGCCCGGGGACAGGACTCGCCACTGAAGCTTTCTTT. Translation: CASSPGTGLATEAFF.

V gene TRBV11-1 combines with J gene TRBJ1-1, with D unresolved. Germline V gene data show CDR1 as SGHAT and CDR2 as FQDESV (reference sequence). V was clipped by 6 bases and J by 0 bases, with 23 bases between them. This CDR3 is 18 amino acids long. In DNA form, the CDR3 reads TGTGCCAGCAGTCGAACCGGGTTTCCGCAGCGGTTGAACACTGAAGCTTTCTTT. Protein sequence: CASSRTGFPQRLNTEAFF.

At least ten counts were recorded for this clonotype. The V gene is TRBV6-6, the J gene TRBJ2-7, with D tentatively TRBD1 or TRBD2 (6 bases each). This CDR3 has 16 amino acids. In germline, CDR1 is MNHNY, CDR2 SVGAGI (reference sequence). V gave up 4 bases and J gave up 5 bases, with 21 bases separating them. The CDR3 spells CASSWGVGGFGNEQYF. CDR3 coding DNA: TGTGCCAGCAGTTGGGGGGTAGGGGGGTTCGGCAACGAGCAGTACTTC.

This clonotype was counted at least ten times. J is TRBJ2-1 and V is TRBV3-1; the D is unclear. CDR1 and CDR2 (germline): LGHDT, YNNKEL (reference sequence). With 5 bases removed from V and 5 bases from J, the gap between germline ends came to 4 bases. This CDR3 comprises 11 residues. DNA for the CDR3: TGTGCCAGCAGCTATGACAATGAGCAGTTCTTC. It encodes CASSYDNEQFF.

This clonotype occurred many times. The chain is built from TRBV7-3 and TRBJ2-1; 11 bases match TRBD2. From germline, CDR1 is SGHTA and CDR2 FQGTGA. Unmatched junction bases numbered 5, after V lost 6 bases and J lost 10 bases. There are 13 residues in the CDR3. Here the CDR3 reads CASRGTSGPEQFF. The CDR3 DNA reads as TGTGCCAGCAGGGGGACTAGCGGTCCGGAGCAGTTCTTC.

Many counts were recorded for this clonotype. The chain joins TRBV27 to TRBJ2-4, with TRBD1 identical over 9 bases. After removal of 6 bases from V and 5 bases from J, the junction contained 5 bases not matched to a gene. This CDR3 is 14 amino acids long. The germline CDR1 and CDR2 sequences are MNHEY and SMNVEV (reference sequence). CDR3 DNA sequence: TGTGCCAGCAGAGACAGGGGGGAAGAAAACATTCAGTACTTC. Translated: CASRDRGEENIQYF.

Many counts were recorded for this clonotype. The chain carries TRBV27 and TRBJ2-2; the D gene could be TRBD1 or TRBD2 (5 bases each). The length of the CDR3 is 12 residues. Trimming removed 10 bases at V and 7 bases at J, with 13 bases between. Germline V gene sequence: CDR1 MNHEY, CDR2 SMNVEV (reference sequence). The CDR3: CATGWGFGELFF. CDR3 nucleotides: TGTGCCACCGGTTGGGGGTTCGGGGAGCTGTTTTTT.

This clonotype has just a few counts. The gene calls are TRBV7-2 and TRBJ1-5; D is unresolved. This CDR3 contains 13 residues. V lost 0 bases to trimming and J lost 9 bases, with 9 bases between them. Germline assignment: CDR1 SGHTA and CDR2 FQGNSA. CDR3 in amino acids: CASSLAVPGPQHF. The CDR3, as DNA: TGTGCCAGCAGCTTAGCCGTTCCCGGGCCCCAGCATTTT.

This clonotype has ten or more counts. This sequence joins TRBV12-3 or TRBV12-4 and TRBJ2-7, with D tentatively TRBD1 (6 bases). With 3 bases removed from V and 6 bases from J, the gap between germline ends came to 12 bases. This CDR3 has 13 residues. DNA for the CDR3: TGTGCCAGCAGTTTCAGGGGCGTTTCCGAGCAGTACTTC. Translated: CASSFRGVSEQYF.

The rearrangement links TRBV12-3 or TRBV12-4 to TRBJ1-1; possible D gene TRBD1, 6 bases. V dropped 3 bases and J dropped 0 bases, with 11 bases sitting between them. The CDR3 runs to 15 residues. CDR3 DNA: TGTGCCAGCAGTTTTCAGGGGATGATGAACACTGAAGCTTTCTTT. This sequence encodes CASSFQGMMNTEAFF.

This clonotype turned up a few times. The chain employs TRBV7-2 and TRBJ2-7, with 11 bases identical to TRBD1. The CDR3 has 14 amino acids. The J segment lost 6 bases and the V segment lost 7 bases, leaving 8 bases of the junction unmatched. In germline, CDR1 is SGHTA, CDR2 FQGNSA. CDR3 region: CASTPGTGGLEQYF. CDR3 in DNA: TGTGCCAGCACTCCCGGGACAGGGGGTCTCGAGCAGTACTTC. The complete variable domain, with remaining parts taken from reference TRBV7-2 and TRBJ2-7, reads GAGVSQSPSNKVTEKGKDVELRCDPISGHTALYWYRQSLGQGLEFLIYFQGNSAPDKSGLPSDRFSAERTGGSVSTLTIQRTQQEDSAVYLCASTPGTGGLEQYFGPGTRLTVT.

This clonotype was counted ten times or more. The gene calls are TRBV29-1 and TRBJ2-3; the match to TRBD1 covers 8 bases. Trimming removed 6 bases from V and 5 bases from J; junction bases left unmatched: 16. Germline CDR1 SQVTM, CDR2 ANQGSEA. The CDR3 sequence is 16 residues long. The CDR3 region has the DNA TGCAGCGTGGACCTTCCGGAGACAGGGGCCGGAGATACGCAGTATTTT. Translating it yields CSVDLPETGAGDTQYF.

This clonotype has at least ten counts. The V gene is TRBV28, the J gene TRBJ1-4, with D possibly matching TRBD1 (5 bases). The V and J ends lost 0 bases and 8 bases respectively, with 16 bases between them. CDR1 MDHEN and CDR2 SYDVKM come from the germline V gene. The CDR3 covers 16 residues. CDR3 residues: CASSLWWQGGREKLFF. In nucleotides, the CDR3 is TGTGCCAGCAGTTTATGGTGGCAGGGCGGGAGAGAAAAACTGTTTTTT.

This clonotype was recorded at least ten times. J is TRBJ2-2 and V is TRBV6-5; 7 bases agree with TRBD2. Germline V gene sequence: CDR1 MNHEY, CDR2 SVGAGI. V lost 6 bases and J lost 4; bases outside the gene matches: 5. The CDR3 is made up of 14 amino acids. This CDR3 is CASRTRLATGELFF. For the CDR3, the DNA is TGTGCCAGCAGAACCCGACTAGCCACCGGGGAGCTGTTTTTT.